This is a list of T cell receptor beta chains from one sample in a study of T cells in Graves' hyperthyroidism and ophthalmopathy. TCRdb re-derived calls from the multiplex PCR reads in MiXCR, one entry per CDR3 protein. The table records approximately 570,000 distinct CDR3 sequences, roughly 21% of them present only once. Sequenced input: blood. The source is a man between 35 and 55 years old with Graves' ophthalmopathy. CDR3s include the opening cysteine and the closing phenylalanine or tryptophan. The order of the fields is V gene, J gene, clone size, D gene, CDR3 DNA, CDR3 protein. A D gene is named only where the DNA matches it firmly. Clone size is stated in some rows and not others, as once, few, many or a class when expanded.

v_call: TRBV6-6
j_call: TRBJ2-7
clone_size: many
d_call: NA
cdr3_nt: TGTGCCAGCAGTTACTCCCCGCGCGGAGAGCAGTACTTC
cdr3_aa: CASSYSPRGEQYF

v_call: TRBV27
j_call: TRBJ2-3
clone_size: many
d_call: NA
cdr3_nt: TGTGCCAGCAGTGCCCCAGGGGATTGGACAGATACGCAGTATTTT
cdr3_aa: CASSAPGDWTDTQYF

v_call: TRBV14
j_call: TRBJ2-1
clone_size: few
d_call: TRBD1
cdr3_nt: TGTGCCAGCAGCCAAGGATTAGGGACAGGAGGATACAATGAGCAGTTCTTC
cdr3_aa: CASSQGLGTGGYNEQFF

v_call: TRBV9
j_call: TRBJ2-2
clone_size: NA
d_call: TRBD1
cdr3_nt: TGTGCCAGCAGCGGGGGACAGGGCGCGAACACCGGGGAGCTGTTTTTT
cdr3_aa: CASSGGQGANTGELFF

v_call: TRBV5-1
j_call: TRBJ1-1
clone_size: few
d_call: NA
cdr3_nt: TGCGCCACCAAATCGACAGTTCCGATGAACACTGAAGCTTTCTTT
cdr3_aa: CATKSTVPMNTEAFF

v_call: TRBV20-1
j_call: TRBJ2-5
clone_size: many
d_call: TRBD2
cdr3_nt: TGCAGTGCTGACATTCAACTAGCGAGATACCAAGAGACCCAGTACTTC
cdr3_aa: CSADIQLARYQETQYF

v_call: TRBV29-1
j_call: TRBJ2-7
clone_size: NA
d_call: NA
cdr3_nt: TGCAGCGTCGAACAGGTAGGGTCCAGCTACGAGCAGTACTTC
cdr3_aa: CSVEQVGSSYEQYF

v_call: TRBV7-9
j_call: TRBJ2-3
clone_size: NA
d_call: TRBD2
cdr3_nt: TGTGCCAGCAGCCAGAGCGGGGGGAGCACAGATACGCAGTATTTT
cdr3_aa: CASSQSGGSTDTQYF

v_call: TRBV30
j_call: TRBJ2-3
clone_size: many
d_call: NA
cdr3_nt: TGTGCCTGGAGTCACGCAACCACAGATACGCAGTATTTT
cdr3_aa: CAWSHATTDTQYF

v_call: TRBV20-1
j_call: TRBJ2-7
clone_size: NA
d_call: NA
cdr3_nt: TGCAGTGCGGCCGGGGGGCCGAGCTCCTACGAGCAGTACTTC
cdr3_aa: CSAAGGPSSYEQYF

v_call: TRBV19
j_call: TRBJ2-3
clone_size: NA
d_call: TRBD2
cdr3_nt: TGTGCCAGTATGACTAGCGGGAGTTGGACAGATACGCAGTATTTT
cdr3_aa: CASMTSGSWTDTQYF

v_call: TRBV6-1
j_call: TRBJ2-1
clone_size: many
d_call: TRBD2
cdr3_nt: TGTGCCAGCAGCCGCGACGCTAGCGGGAGGACCTACAATGAGCAGTTCTTC
cdr3_aa: CASSRDASGRTYNEQFF

v_call: TRBV5-1
j_call: TRBJ1-4
clone_size: many
d_call: NA
cdr3_nt: TGCGCCAGCAGCGGAGGTTTGCAACCTGCAACTAATGAAAAACTGTTTTTT
cdr3_aa: CASSGGLQPATNEKLFF

v_call: TRBV7-9
j_call: TRBJ2-3
clone_size: few
d_call: TRBD2
cdr3_nt: TGTGCCAGCAGCTTCCCTAGCGGTAAACCAGATACGCAGTATTTT
cdr3_aa: CASSFPSGKPDTQYF

v_call: TRBV13
j_call: TRBJ1-3
clone_size: NA
d_call: NA
cdr3_nt: TGTGCCAGCAGCTTCAAGGGACAAAACACCATATATTTT
cdr3_aa: CASSFKGQNTIYF

v_call: TRBV15
j_call: TRBJ2-1
clone_size: few
d_call: TRBD1
cdr3_nt: TGTGCCACCAGTGTGAGACAGGGGGCGCGGAATGAGCAGTTCTTC
cdr3_aa: CATSVRQGARNEQFF

v_call: TRBV19
j_call: TRBJ1-5
clone_size: NA
d_call: NA
cdr3_nt: TGTGCCAGTAGTATAGGAGTTGGGCGGCAGGGTGTGGGGCAGCCCCAGCATTTT
cdr3_aa: CASSIGVGRQGVGQPQHF

v_call: TRBV2
j_call: TRBJ2-5
clone_size: many
d_call: NA
cdr3_nt: TGTGCCAGCAGTCCTCTGACGGAGACCCAGTACTTC
cdr3_aa: CASSPLTETQYF

v_call: TRBV4-2
j_call: TRBJ1-4
clone_size: few
d_call: NA
cdr3_nt: TGTGCCAGCAGCCAAGATTATGTAGGTGAAAAACTGTTTTTT
cdr3_aa: CASSQDYVGEKLFF

v_call: TRBV10-3
j_call: TRBJ2-1
clone_size: NA
d_call: TRBD1
cdr3_nt: TGTGCCACCAGCTCGGACAGGCCCCAGCAGTTCTTC
cdr3_aa: CATSSDRPQQFF

v_call: TRBV10-3
j_call: TRBJ2-1
clone_size: many
d_call: NA
cdr3_nt: TGTGCCATCAGTGTCAGGCAGGGTGCCGATGAGCAGTTCTTC
cdr3_aa: CAISVRQGADEQFF

v_call: TRBV25-1
j_call: TRBJ2-3
clone_size: NA
d_call: NA
cdr3_nt: TGTGCCAGCAGTGAAGTAAGGGACCCCACAGATACGCAGTATTTT
cdr3_aa: CASSEVRDPTDTQYF

v_call: TRBV3-1
j_call: TRBJ2-7
clone_size: many
d_call: NA
cdr3_nt: TGTGCCAGCAGCCAAGAGGGACTCTTCTACGAGCAGTACTTC
cdr3_aa: CASSQEGLFYEQYF

v_call: TRBV18
j_call: TRBJ2-7
clone_size: NA
d_call: TRBD1
cdr3_nt: TGTGCCAGCTCACCATCATCGGGACAGGTTACCTACGAGCAGTACTTC
cdr3_aa: CASSPSSGQVTYEQYF

v_call: TRBV18
j_call: TRBJ1-1
clone_size: many
d_call: NA
cdr3_nt: TGTGCCAGCTCACCACAGGGTAGGGTGAACACTGAAGCTTTCTTT
cdr3_aa: CASSPQGRVNTEAFF